This T cell receptor beta chain was found in a study of human T cells and chemical hapten exposure. At the level of the study: The study traced per-sample TCR yield variation mainly to small differences in pooled library volumes.

Comments on this clonotype: Its specificity is not known.

TCRdb re-called the RACE reads with MiXCR, one entry per CDR3 protein. The table has some 180,000 distinct CDR3 sequences, 20% to 25% seen once. The CDR3 has 16 amino acids. V shed 0 bases, J shed 4 bases, and the junction held 4 bases outside the gene matches. Per the germline V gene, CDR1 is SGHRS and CDR2 is YFSETQ. Sample time point: patch test 1, 2 weeks after DPC sensitization. Sample treatment: therapeutic diphenylcyclopropenone sensitization with weekly scalp DPC. Study observations and caveats: Significantly greater numbers of large CDR3 similarity clusters came from expanded TCRs than from controls.

The chain recombines TRBV5-1 with TRBJ2-1; 10 bases agree with TRBD2. Sequencing was performed on whole blood, taken in connection with sensitization to the hapten diphenylcyclopropenone (DPC). The TCR sequence derives from a woman between 45 and 60 years old with alopecia areata. Some clones in this sample may be carry-over from other donors' samples. The CDR3 nucleotides are TGCGCCAGCAGCTTGGATACTAGCGGGATTTACAATGAGCAGTTCTTC. Amino acids: CASSLDTSGIYNEQFF. The full variable domain, rest sourced from reference TRBV5-1 and TRBJ2-1, is KAGVTQTPRYLIKTRGQQVTLSCSPISGHRSVSWYQQTPGQGLQFLFEYFSETQRNKGNFPGRFSGRQFSNSRSEMNVSTLELGDSALYLCASSLDTSGIYNEQFFGPGTRLTVL.